These T cell receptor beta chains were read from a single sample in a study of CD8 T cells in Susac syndrome. TCRdb fed the immunoSEQ multiplex PCR reads into MiXCR, producing one record per CDR3 protein. The top ten clones hold around 0.08% of a sample with around 170,000 distinct CDR3 sequences, about 92% of them seen once. Specimen: CD4+ T cells from PBMCs. All receptors come from a human donor in good health. Both conserved end residues are part of each CDR3. D genes are given only for firm matches. Part of the rows lack a size; the others show once, few, many or a class for expanded clones.

J gene	V gene	clone size	D gene	CDR3 DNA	CDR3 protein
TRBJ1-3	TRBV5-1	-	-	TGCGCCAGCAGCCTAGAACATTCAGGGTCTACTGGAAACACCATATATTTT	CASSLEHSGSTGNTIYF
TRBJ2-7	TRBV7-8	-	TRBD2	TGTGCCGGCAGCTTAGCGCTCGGGACTAACTACGAGCAGTACTTC	CAGSLALGTNYEQYF
TRBJ2-1	TRBV12-3/TRBV12-4	-	TRBD2	TGTGCCAGCAGCCGCCACCTCGGGACTATATACAATGAGCAGTTCTTC	CASSRHLGTIYNEQFF
TRBJ2-2	TRBV7-3	-	-	TGTGCCAGCAGCTTGACCCACGGAGGCCGCGGCGGGGAGCTGTTTTTT	CASSLTHGGRGGELFF
TRBJ2-2	TRBV11-2	-	TRBD2	TGTGCCAGCAGTTGGACTAGTTCCCCCGGGGAGCTGTTTTTT	CASSWTSSPGELFF
TRBJ2-1	TRBV11-3	-	TRBD2	TGTGCCAGCAGCTTAGGGGTAATAGCGGGCCACAATGAGCAGTTCTTC	CASSLGVIAGHNEQFF
TRBJ2-5	TRBV29-1	-	TRBD1	TGCAGCGTGGAACAGGGGTATGGGACCCAGTACTTC	CSVEQGYGTQYF
TRBJ2-3	TRBV7-2	once	-	TGTGCCAGCAGGGCTGGGGTAGCGCGGGGCACAGATACGCAGTATTTT	CASRAGVARGTDTQYF
TRBJ2-3	TRBV5-8	-	-	TGTGCCAGCAGCGTACACACATCCGGGACGGCCTTCGATACGCAGTATTTT	CASSVHTSGTAFDTQYF
TRBJ2-7	TRBV20-1	-	-	TGCAGTGCTAGAGCCCGGGTAGCAGGCTACGAGCAGTACTTC	CSARARVAGYEQYF
TRBJ2-7	TRBV30	-	-	TGTGCCTGGATTTCCCCCGACGAGCAGTACTTC	CAWISPDEQYF
TRBJ2-2	TRBV14	-	-	TGTGCCAGCAGCCAAGTAAGGCGGGAGCTGTTTTTT	CASSQVRRELFF
TRBJ2-7	TRBV5-1	-	-	TGCGCCAGCAGCTATGACGGGTACGAGCAGTACTTC	CASSYDGYEQYF
TRBJ2-7	TRBV4-3	-	-	TGCGCCAGCAGCCAAGCCTTGGGTCTGGGGGAGCAGTACTTC	CASSQALGLGEQYF
TRBJ2-2	TRBV6-2/TRBV6-3	-	-	TGTGCCAGCAGTTACTCCAGACAGACCGGGGAGCTGTTTTTT	CASSYSRQTGELFF
TRBJ2-7	TRBV18	few	-	TGTGCCAGCTCACCACGTACCTACGAGCAGTACTTC	CASSPRTYEQYF
TRBJ1-5	TRBV30	-	-	TGTGCCTGGAGTGTAGCGTATAGCAATCAGCCCCAGCATTTT	CAWSVAYSNQPQHF
TRBJ1-2	TRBV20-1	once	-	TGCAGTGCTAGACGGGGGCAGATCTATGGCTACACCTTC	CSARRGQIYGYTF
TRBJ2-2	TRBV7-3	-	-	TGTGCCAGCACCCCTTTTGGGTCCGGGGAGCTGTTTTTT	CASTPFGSGELFF
TRBJ2-3	TRBV5-1	-	TRBD2	TGCGCCAGCACGCGACTAGCGGGAGGTCCAGATACGCAGTATTTT	CASTRLAGGPDTQYF
TRBJ2-2	TRBV18	-	-	TGTGCCAGCTCACCGAAGGGGCTCGGCACCGGGGAGCTGTTTTTT	CASSPKGLGTGELFF
TRBJ2-5	TRBV5-1	once	-	TGCGCCAGCAGCTCAGCCCCAGATCAAGAGACCCAGTACTTC	CASSSAPDQETQYF
TRBJ2-3	TRBV27	-	TRBD2	TGTGCCAGCACCCTAGCGGGCCTAAGCACAGATACGCAGTATTTT	CASTLAGLSTDTQYF
TRBJ1-3	TRBV5-1	-	TRBD1	TGCGCCAGCAGCGGGACAGCCTCTGGAAACACCATATATTTT	CASSGTASGNTIYF
TRBJ2-5	TRBV6-5	-	-	TGTGCCAGCAGTCGTACGAGGTGGGAGACCCAGTACTTC	CASSRTRWETQYF
TRBJ2-7	TRBV7-9	-	-	TGTGCCAGCAGCTTAGATGGGGTCTACGAGCAGTACTTC	CASSLDGVYEQYF
TRBJ2-3	TRBV12-5	-	TRBD2	TGTGCTAGTGGTTTGCGGGGGGATCCCGATACGCAGTATTTT	CASGLRGDPDTQYF
TRBJ2-4	TRBV6-6	few	TRBD2	TGTGCCAGCAGCGACACTAGCGGGAGGGCCGGGAACATTCAGTACTTC	CASSDTSGRAGNIQYF
TRBJ2-5	TRBV6-2/TRBV6-3	-	-	TGTGCCAGCAGTTACGGCTCGTCTACCCAAGAGACCCAGTACTTC	CASSYGSSTQETQYF
TRBJ1-5	TRBV7-9	-	-	TGTGCCAGCAGCTTAATTCCCGGGGGCGGGAGCAATCAGCCCCAGCATTTT	CASSLIPGGGSNQPQHF
TRBJ2-3	TRBV6-5	-	-	TGTGCCAGCAGTAACCCGGGACTTGTGCAGTATTTT	CASSNPGLVQYF
TRBJ1-5	TRBV28	-	-	TGTGCCAGCAGTAGTTACAGGGCCCCGACCAGGCACCCCCAGCATTTT	CASSSYRAPTRHPQHF
TRBJ2-1	TRBV11-3	-	-	TGTGCCAGCAGCTTAGATTCGGGCTATGAGCAGTTCTTC	CASSLDSGYEQFF
TRBJ2-5	TRBV7-9	-	TRBD2	TGTGCCGGAAGCGGGAGATACCAAGAGACCCAGTACTTC	CAGSGRYQETQYF
TRBJ1-5	TRBV10-3	-	TRBD1	TGTGCCATCAGCCGGGACAGTGATAGCAATCAGCCCCAGCATTTT	CAISRDSDSNQPQHF
TRBJ2-2	TRBV6-1	-	-	TGTGCCAGCAGAAGGGAGCAGAACACCGGGGAGCTGTTTTTT	CASRREQNTGELFF
TRBJ2-1	TRBV19	-	-	TGTGCCAGTAGTATAGATTGGGACCACAATGAGCAGTTCTTC	CASSIDWDHNEQFF
TRBJ2-5	TRBV29-1	-	TRBD1	TGCAGCGCAGACAGGGGTCAAGAGACCCAGTACTTC	CSADRGQETQYF
TRBJ1-1	TRBV20-1	-	-	TGCAGTGCTAAGGGTTTCACTGAAGCTTTCTTT	CSAKGFTEAFF
TRBJ2-7	TRBV30	once	-	TGTGCCGGAGAGGAGTTCTACGAGCAGTACTTC	CAGEEFYEQYF
TRBJ2-1	TRBV12-3/TRBV12-4	-	-	TGTGCCAGCAGTTCGGGAAATGAGCAGTTCTTC	CASSSGNEQFF
TRBJ1-1	TRBV3-1	-	-	TGTGCCAGCAGCCAAAATCTGGCAGGTATGAACACTGAAGCTTTCTTT	CASSQNLAGMNTEAFF